These 25 T cell receptor beta chains were all obtained from the same sample, sequenced in a study of shared clonotypes between healthy human individuals. Sequencing used immunoSEQ multiplex PCR; TCRdb keeps in-frame clones, though not all of them. The sample includes 2,500,000 or so clones, roughly 92% of them seen just once. The sequencing sample was made of naive CD4+ T cells from PBMCs. Subset: CD45RA+ positively selected. The source is a man aged 18 to 35 in good health. Some clones in this sample may be carry-over from other donors' samples.

The genes are TRBV7-9 and TRBJ2-1, with TRBD2 identical over 10 bases. Looked up from germline, CDR1 is SEHNR and CDR2 is FQNEAQ (reference sequence). This CDR3 contains 16 residues. Trimming cost V 1 base and J 8 bases; bases outside gene matches: 8. CDR3 coding DNA: TGTGCCAGCAGCTTAGTAGCGGGAGGACTGGCGGATGAGCAGTTCTTC. Translation: CASSLVAGGLADEQFF.

A word on this clone: The sample contains more than one DNA sequence encoding this CDR3. This rearrangement joins TRBV28 to TRBJ2-3; D ambiguous. CDR3 length: 13 amino acids. The ends were cut back, 1 base at V and 6 bases at J, with 8 bases in the middle. The germline gives CDR1 MDHEN, CDR2 SYDVKM. DNA for the CDR3: TGTGCCAGCAGTTTATCTGGCGCGGATACGCAGTATTTT. It yields the protein CASSLSGADTQYF.

The V gene is TRBV5-8, the J gene TRBJ1-5; a possible D gene is TRBD1 (5 bases). CDR1 SGHTS and CDR2 YDEGEE come from the germline V gene. The CDR3 covers 12 residues. V was pared by 1 base and J by 7 bases, with 6 bases between. CDR3 in amino acids: CASSLRGQPQHF. The CDR3 bases are TGTGCCAGCAGCTTGCGGGGGCAGCCCCAGCATTTT.

V usage is TRBV6-1 and J usage is TRBJ2-3; 11 bases line up with TRBD2. CDR1 MNHNS and CDR2 SASEGT come from the germline V gene. The CDR3 consists of 19 residues. V lost 2 bases to trimming and J lost 3 bases; unmatched junction nucleotides: 13. CDR3 DNA: TGTGCCAGCAGTGAAAGGGGTATAGCGGGAGGGCCGAGGACAGATACGCAGTATTTT. This gives the protein CASSERGIAGGPRTDTQYF.

The chain couples TRBV6-5 to TRBJ2-5; no clear D. Trimming shortened V by 0 bases and J by 4 bases, and 12 bases separated the two germline ends. In germline, CDR1 is MNHEY, CDR2 SVGAGI. The CDR3 totals 15 residues. CDR3 nucleotide sequence: TGTGCCAGCAGTTACTCGGGTCCCTCCCCAGAGACCCAGTACTTC. This codes for CASSYSGPSPETQYF.

In its sample, this clone was seen once. The sample carries other DNA sequences with the same CDR3. This chain links TRBV6-5 with TRBJ2-2; either TRBD1 or TRBD2 may fit D (5 bases each). CDR3 size: 13 residues. Germline CDR1 reads MNHEY; CDR2 reads SVGAGI. V lost 2 bases, J lost 8 bases, and 9 bases lay in between. CDR3 protein: CASSYGGSGELFF. CDR3 in DNA: TGTGCCAGCAGTTACGGGGGATCTGGGGAGCTGTTTTTT.

This rearrangement joins TRBV11-1 to TRBJ1-3; 7 nucleotides match TRBD1. V shed 5 bases, J shed 8 bases, and the junction held 6 bases outside the gene matches. The CDR3 spans 13 residues. CDR1 SGHAT and CDR2 FQDESV come from the germline V gene (reference sequence). CDR3 region: CASSLGQLDTIYF. In DNA form, the CDR3 reads TGTGCCAGCAGCCTGGGACAGCTGGACACCATATATTTT.

The chain employs TRBV7-9 and TRBJ2-1; 12 bases line up with TRBD2. After removal of 3 bases from V and 0 bases from J, the junction contained 3 bases not matched to a gene. CDR3 length: 17 amino acids. Germline CDR1 SEHNR, CDR2 FQNEAQ (reference sequence). CDR3 DNA sequence: TGTGCCAGCAGCTTCACGACTAGCGGGAGCTCCTACAATGAGCAGTTCTTC. This codes for CASSFTTSGSSYNEQFF. The variable domain in full, with the rest retrieved from reference TRBV7-9 and TRBJ2-1, is DTGVSQNPRHKITKRGQNVTFRCDPISEHNRLYWYRQTLGQGPEFLTYFQNEAQLEKSRLLSDRFSAERPKGSFSTLEIQRTEQGDSAMYLCASSFTTSGSSYNEQFFGPGTRLTVL.

The chain is built from TRBV28 and TRBJ2-7; D is uncertain. The CDR3 has 16 amino acids. Germline CDR1 MDHEN, CDR2 SYDVKM. The V end was cut by 5 bases, the J end by 2 bases, with 19 bases between. The CDR3 nucleotides read TGTGCCAGCAGTGGGCCCGGCGAGAGGATGGCCTACGAGCAGTACTTC. It is translated as CASSGPGERMAYEQYF.

CDR3 amino acids: CASSLDTGAGEKLFF. CDR3 nucleotides: TGTGCCAGCAGCTTAGATACAGGGGCTGGCGAAAAACTGTTTTTT. The V call is TRBV7-9, the J call TRBJ1-4; 7 bases map to TRBD1. The germline V gene has CDR1 SEHNR and CDR2 FQNEAQ (reference sequence). This CDR3 region has 15 residues. J was trimmed by 8 bases and V by 1 base; bases with no gene match: 7. The full variable domain, with the rest looked up from reference TRBV7-9 and TRBJ1-4, is DTGVSQNPRHKITKRGQNVTFRCDPISEHNRLYWYRQTLGQGPEFLTYFQNEAQLEKSRLLSDRFSAERPKGSFSTLEIQRTEQGDSAMYLCASSLDTGAGEKLFFGSGTQLSVL.

This chain connects TRBV19 to TRBJ2-1; 7 bases are a match to TRBD2. This CDR3 has 16 residues. V gave up 6 bases and J gave up 4 bases; unmatched junction bases: 12. Germline-derived CDR1 and CDR2 are LNHDA and SQIVND (reference sequence). CDR3 sequence: CASSPPSGRRYNEQFF. The CDR3 DNA is TGTGCCAGTAGCCCCCCTAGCGGACGGCGATACAATGAGCAGTTCTTC.

This chain connects TRBV4-2 to TRBJ1-1; unclear D gene. CDR3 length equals 14 residues. Trimming removed 4 bases from V and 1 base from J, with 10 bases in between. Germline lookup yields CDR1 LGHNA and CDR2 YNFKEQ. The CDR3 here is CASSPAEGNTEAFF. The DNA for the CDR3 is TGTGCCAGCAGCCCCGCCGAGGGGAACACTGAAGCTTTCTTT.

This sequence joins TRBV5-1 and TRBJ1-2; maybe TRBD1 (6 bases). CDR3 length equals 16 residues. The germline V gene has CDR1 SGHRS and CDR2 YFSETQ. Trimming cost V 5 bases and J 5 bases, with 22 bases left between them. The CDR3 sequence is CASSRGQSQGGYGYTF. CDR3 DNA: TGCGCCAGCAGTCGCGGACAGTCCCAAGGCGGATATGGCTACACCTTC.

The chain combines TRBV7-3 with TRBJ2-1; 7 bases agree with TRBD1. V was pared by 4 bases and J by 5 bases, with 2 bases of the junction left unmatched. This CDR3 is built from 13 residues. The germline gives CDR1 SGHTA, CDR2 FQGTGA. The CDR3 sequence: CASSWGTDNEQFF. For the CDR3, the DNA is TGTGCCAGCAGCTGGGGGACAGACAATGAGCAGTTCTTC. The whole variable domain, remainder taken from reference TRBV7-3 and TRBJ2-1, is GAGVSQTPSNKVTEKGKYVELRCDPISGHTALYWYRQSLGQGPEFLIYFQGTGAADDSGLPNDRFFAVRPEGSVSTLKIQRTERGDSAVYLCASSWGTDNEQFFGPGTRLTVL.

The rearrangement joins TRBV5-1 to TRBJ1-1, with D unclear. The V end lost 0 bases, the J end lost 10 bases, and 16 bases lay between the germline ends. The CDR3 is made up of 14 amino acids. CDR1 is SGHRS and CDR2 is YFSETQ in the germline V gene. The CDR3 DNA sequence: TGCGCCAGCAGCTTGGCCATGAACGCTGGGTTAGCTTTCTTT. Translating gives CASSLAMNAGLAFF.

The J gene is TRBJ1-5, the V gene TRBV2; D perhaps matches TRBD1 (6 bases). CDR1 is SNHLY, CDR2 FYNNEI, per germline. The V end was cut by 9 bases, the J end by 5 bases, with 14 bases between. There are 13 residues in the CDR3. CDR3 nucleotide sequence: TGTGCCAGTAAACAGGGCCTGGATCAGCCCCAGCATTTT. This codes for CASKQGLDQPQHF.

This chain connects TRBV30 to TRBJ2-7, with D perhaps assigned TRBD1 or TRBD2 (5 bases each). The CDR3 contains 14 residues. The germline V and J ends were trimmed by 1 base and 2 bases, with 12 bases remaining between them. Germline V gene sequence: CDR1 GTSNPN, CDR2 SVGIG (reference sequence). Here the CDR3 DNA reads TGTGCCTGGAGTGGGGGGAACGGCCCCTACGAGCAGTACTTC. It is translated as CAWSGGNGPYEQYF.

The chain recombines TRBV18 with TRBJ2-1; D is ambiguous. This CDR3 spans 16 amino acids. Per germline, CDR1 KGHSH and CDR2 LQKENI. Trimming took 2 bases from V and 1 from J, leaving 12 bases between them. In DNA, the CDR3 is TGTGCCAGCTCACCAGCGGTTACCTTATCCTACAATGAGCAGTTCTTC. This codes for CASSPAVTLSYNEQFF.

This clone was found once. The chain combines TRBV2 with TRBJ2-5; 7 bases agree with TRBD2. This CDR3 spans 13 amino acids. Germline assignment: CDR1 SNHLY and CDR2 FYNNEI. V gave up 5 bases and J gave up 4 bases; unmatched junction bases: 4. CDR3 sequence: CASSFGGGETQYF. DNA of the CDR3: TGTGCCAGCAGTTTTGGCGGGGGAGAGACCCAGTACTTC.

V is TRBV6-8 and J is TRBJ1-4; D is undetermined. The CDR3 runs to 9 residues. With 10 bases removed from V and 11 bases from J, the gap between germline ends came to 8 bases. Germline V CDR1 and CDR2: MNHGY, SAAAGT. The CDR3 is CATGSKLFF. In DNA, the CDR3 is TGTGCCACCGGATCCAAACTGTTTTTT.

The chain is built from TRBV2 and TRBJ2-7; D is possibly TRBD2 (6 bases). Between the trimmed V and J ends, which lost 6 bases and 3 bases, there was a span of 12 bases. The CDR3 is 13 amino acids. Germline V lookup: CDR1 SNHLY, CDR2 FYNNEI. CDR3 protein: CASSQTGVYEQYF. Written as DNA, the CDR3 is TGTGCCAGCAGCCAGACGGGAGTCTACGAGCAGTACTTC.

The V call is TRBV5-1, the J call TRBJ1-1; maybe TRBD1 (6 bases). Germline V gene sequence: CDR1 SGHRS, CDR2 YFSETQ. This CDR3 comprises 13 residues. The ends were cut back, 3 bases at V and 3 bases at J, with 9 bases in the middle. Written as DNA, the CDR3 is TGCGCCAGCAGCTACAGGGTGCACACTGAAGCTTTCTTT. Its translation: CASSYRVHTEAFF.

The rearrangement joins TRBV7-2 to TRBJ2-5, with D maybe TRBD2 (6 bases). V lost 3 bases and J lost 12, with 11 bases in between. Germline V gene data show CDR1 as SGHTA and CDR2 as FQGNSA. The CDR3 consists of 11 residues. The CDR3 sequence: CASSLGREEYF. DNA of the CDR3: TGTGCCAGCAGCTTGGGCAGGGAGGAGTACTTC.

Worth noting for this clone: Other DNA sequences in this specimen translate into the identical CDR3. This chain links TRBV6-5 with TRBJ2-3, with D perhaps TRBD1 or TRBD2 (5 bases each). The CDR3 totals 15 residues. Trimming removed 2 bases from V and 6 bases from J, with 15 bases in between. CDR1 is MNHEY and CDR2 is SVGAGI in the germline V gene. CDR3 in DNA: TGTGCCAGCAGTTACGGCCCGGGACGGACGGATACGCAGTATTTT. Its protein is CASSYGPGRTDTQYF.

About this clone itself: Other DNA sequences within the sample encode an identical CDR3. The chain joins TRBV7-2 to TRBJ2-3, with D uncertain. CDR1 SGHTA and CDR2 FQGNSA come from the germline V gene. V was cut by 0 bases and J by 5 bases, with 3 bases left in between. The CDR3 covers 12 residues. This CDR3 reads CASSLAVDTQYF. The CDR3 region has the DNA TGTGCCAGCAGCTTAGCGGTAGATACGCAGTATTTT.